A single sample is the source of the 6 T cell receptor beta chains below, sequenced in a study of cytomegalovirus exposure and HLA in healthy donors. This PCR relied on a set of 60 Vbeta primers and 13 Jbeta primers. Produced via immunoSEQ multiplex PCR; TCRdb's table is partial and in-frame only. The table records roughly 140,000 clones, around three quarters of them present only once. What was sequenced was PBMCs. The receptor source for this set is a man between 40 and 49 years old in good health and CMV-seropositive.

The chain combines TRBV6-5 with TRBJ1-5; TRBD1 might be the D (5 bases). This CDR3 spans 14 amino acids. V was pared by 5 bases and J by 7 bases, with 15 bases between. Germline V gene lookup returns CDR1 MNHEY and CDR2 SVGAGI. In nucleotides, the CDR3 is TGTGCCAGCAGTGAATGGGGCAGCGGGCAGCCCCAGCATTTT. Translating it yields CASSEWGSGQPQHF.

The chain combines TRBV5-1 with TRBJ2-7, with 13 bases fitting TRBD2. CDR3 length: 15 residues. CDR1 is SGHRS, CDR2 YFSETQ, per germline. Trimming removed 2 bases from V and 6 bases from J; junction bases left unmatched: 5. CDR3 coding DNA: TGCGCCAGCAGCTTACTAGCGGGAGGGCCGGTCGAGCAGTACTTC. Translated, it gives CASSLLAGGPVEQYF.

V and J are TRBV7-2 and TRBJ1-1; D is unresolved. The germline V gene encodes CDR1 SGHTA and CDR2 FQGNSA. This CDR3 is 12 amino acids long. The V end was cut by 4 bases, the J end by 5 bases, with 8 bases between. CDR3: CASSSPRTEAFF. The CDR3 nucleotides read TGTGCCAGCAGCTCCCCTCGGACTGAAGCTTTCTTT.

The rearrangement links TRBV5-8 to TRBJ1-5; tentative D call: TRBD1 (5 bases). In germline, CDR1 is SGHTS, CDR2 YDEGEE. The CDR3 totals 15 residues. Trimming cost V 0 bases and J 1 base, with 8 bases left between them. CDR3 protein: CASSLGGRSNQPQHF. In nucleotides, the CDR3 is TGTGCCAGCAGCTTGGGGGGCCGCAGCAATCAGCCCCAGCATTTT.

The chain recombines TRBV30 with TRBJ2-7; 7 nucleotides align to TRBD1. V shed 2 bases, J shed 1 base, and the junction held 8 bases outside the gene matches. The CDR3 loop spans 15 amino acids. Germline lookup yields CDR1 GTSNPN and CDR2 SVGIG (reference sequence). CDR3 loop: CAWSFRQGYSYEQYF. The CDR3 DNA sequence: TGTGCCTGGAGTTTCAGACAGGGTTATTCCTACGAGCAGTACTTC.

V gene TRBV5-4 combines with J gene TRBJ2-2; the D gene is possibly TRBD2 (5 bases). Per germline, CDR1 SGHNT and CDR2 YYREEE (reference sequence). The CDR3 length is 16 residues. Deletions cut 7 bases from V and 0 bases from J, with 16 bases between. The CDR3 nucleotides read TGTGCCAGCGGCCGATCTCGAGGGTCGAACACCGGGGAGCTGTTTTTT. Translation gives CASGRSRGSNTGELFF.